This T cell receptor beta chain was recovered during a study of cytomegalovirus exposure and HLA in healthy donors. It was with 60 Vbeta and 13 Jbeta primers that the PCR ran. Data came from immunoSEQ multiplex PCR; TCRdb stores just in-frame clones and leaves some out. The sample holds under 150,000 clones, about 80% seen once. V dropped 4 bases and J dropped 10 bases, with 17 bases sitting between them. The CDR3 has 15 amino acids. CDR1 and CDR2 (germline): MNHNS, SASEGT. Study findings and constraints: Three CMV-associated chains were confirmed in vitro to be specific for CMV antigens. Cytomegalovirus-associated TCR beta chains were listed, numbering under 200. Follow-up analysis later connected one missense variant in DCLRE1C with trimming of TCR beta V- and J-genes.

With respect to this clone: Its specificity is unknown.

This chain links TRBV6-1 with TRBJ1-6; D is uncertain. This TCR came from a boy aged 2 to 10 in good health and CMV-seronegative. Sequencing was done on a sample of PBMCs. CDR3 nucleotide sequence: TGTGCCAGCAGTGTATCGGAGGCGGGTCAATCACCCCTCCACTTT. Translated, it gives CASSVSEAGQSPLHF.